This TCR beta chain is drawn from a study of T cell responses to AZD1222 COVID-19 vaccine. Details on this clone: Its antigen is undetermined.

Trimming stripped 3 bases from V and 6 bases from J, with 11 bases between. The CDR3 sequence is 13 residues long. Germline lookup yields CDR1 LNHDA and CDR2 SQIVND (reference sequence). Findings and limits, study-wide: Close to half of spike-specific TCRs reportedly recognize unmutated variant regions.

Sequencing used immunoSEQ multiplex PCR; TCRdb keeps in-frame clones, though not all of them. The table has about 140,000 clones, about 94% seen once; the top ten hold approximately 4.3%. The chain joins TRBV19 to TRBJ1-2; D remains unclear. This sequence originates from an adult who received the AZD1222 COVID-19 vaccine. Sequenced here: peripheral blood, sampled 28 days after the second AZD1222 dose. DNA for the CDR3: TGTGCCAGTAGTATCCTAACGTGGGATGGCTACACCTTC. This translates into CASSILTWDGYTF.